This TCR beta chain was captured by sequencing in a study of identical twins. Overall study findings and caveats: Recombination models fit unrelated individuals' TCR alpha sharing but underestimated twins'.

TCRdb re-derived calls from the 5' RACE reads in MiXCR, one entry per CDR3 protein. In the table there are around 570,000 distinct CDR3 sequences, 9% to 10% of which are singletons. At least ten counts were recorded for this clonotype. Its antigen is currently unknown. Germline V gene lookup returns CDR1 ENHRY and CDR2 SYGVKD. Trimming at V came to 10 bases and at J to 5 bases, leaving 7 bases not matched to a gene. CDR3 length: 13 residues. The same sample was also studied in work on yellow fever vaccine responses in identical twins.

The receptor's source is a woman between 18 and 29 years old in good health. Material: PBMCs. The V and J genes are TRBV10-3 and TRBJ2-7; 11 positions match TRBD2. The CDR3 region is CATNSGGADEQYF. DNA for the CDR3: TGTGCCACCAATAGCGGGGGGGCCGACGAGCAGTACTTC.